This T cell receptor beta chain originates from a study of blood T cells in healthy people across ages. A sample-barcoded 5' primer and a J-beta primer mix were used in a second PCR of roughly 7 to 11 cycles. TCRdb reprocessed the 5' RACE reads via MiXCR and lists one record per CDR3 protein. The top ten clones hold over 15% of a sample with around 800,000 distinct CDR3 sequences, more than 35% of them seen once. Overall study results and limits: One million T cells yielded diversity estimates that were considered underestimates.

The CDR3 totals 17 residues. Germline CDR1 LNHDA, CDR2 SQIVND (reference sequence). The ends lost 4 bases at V and 1 base at J; junction bases unmatched: 9. As concerns this clonotype: Its antigen is not known.

The rearrangement joins TRBV19 to TRBJ2-1, with 8 bases aligning to TRBD1. The TCR was taken from an elderly man in good health. The specimen sequenced was blood. The CDR3 region has the DNA TGTGCCAGTAGTAGCGGGGTCGACAGGGGATCCTACAATGAGCAGTTCTTC. This gives the protein CASSSGVDRGSYNEQFF.